These T cell receptor beta chains were read from a single sample in a study of T cells expressing NK-cell markers. TCRdb re-called the 5' RACE reads and gives one entry per CDR3 protein, without DNA. The sample has about 260,000 distinct CDR3 sequences; the top ten hold approximately 0.39%. The specimen sequenced was blood T cells: a sorted CD56 or NKG2C T cell subset, CD4+ or CD8+ T cells, or bulk PBMC T cells (not recorded which). The source of these receptors is a man between 18 and 35 years old in good health. The CDR3 runs from the conserved cysteine through the conserved F or W. Fields, in order: J gene, V gene, CDR3 protein.

j_call: TRBJ2-3; v_call: TRBV12-5; cdr3_aa: CASGDNTDTQYF
j_call: TRBJ2-5; v_call: TRBV29-1; cdr3_aa: CSPTSVGGHQYF
j_call: TRBJ2-5; v_call: TRBV3-1; cdr3_aa: CASSLWGLETQYF
j_call: TRBJ2-7; v_call: TRBV7-2; cdr3_aa: CASSLTTGSYEQYF
j_call: TRBJ2-5; v_call: TRBV5-1; cdr3_aa: CASSLDPRRETQYF
j_call: TRBJ2-3; v_call: TRBV12-3/TRBV12-4; cdr3_aa: CATTRERIRADTQYF
j_call: TRBJ2-5; v_call: TRBV6-2/TRBV6-3; cdr3_aa: CASSYSYSLGTGTQYF
j_call: TRBJ2-1; v_call: TRBV9; cdr3_aa: CASSVHAGGRAYNEQFF
j_call: TRBJ2-1; v_call: TRBV25-1; cdr3_aa: CASSVAGAINEQFF
j_call: TRBJ1-5; v_call: TRBV20-1; cdr3_aa: CSAQTGHRLLSNQPQHF
j_call: TRBJ2-3; v_call: TRBV24-1; cdr3_aa: CATSDLRGGTDTQYF
j_call: TRBJ2-7; v_call: TRBV7-2; cdr3_aa: CASSLGHYYEQYF
j_call: TRBJ2-6; v_call: TRBV20-1; cdr3_aa: CSAPLWRDVGANVLTF
j_call: TRBJ1-1; v_call: TRBV12-3/TRBV12-4; cdr3_aa: CASSLGLGGRGTEAFF
j_call: TRBJ2-1; v_call: TRBV11-3; cdr3_aa: CASSLVILGPDNEQFF
j_call: TRBJ1-5; v_call: TRBV19; cdr3_aa: CASTRTGREPQHF
j_call: TRBJ1-2; v_call: TRBV12-3/TRBV12-4; cdr3_aa: CASSLRQGQVNGYTF
j_call: TRBJ1-1; v_call: TRBV5-1; cdr3_aa: CASSTDGGNTEAFF
j_call: TRBJ2-3; v_call: TRBV25-1; cdr3_aa: CASSASGRASDTQYF
j_call: TRBJ2-5; v_call: TRBV20-1; cdr3_aa: CSAEKDRGREETQYF
j_call: TRBJ1-3; v_call: TRBV25-1; cdr3_aa: CASSEVGRHSGNTIYF
j_call: TRBJ2-1; v_call: TRBV9; cdr3_aa: CASSPRGNSYNEQFF
j_call: TRBJ2-7; v_call: TRBV12-3/TRBV12-4; cdr3_aa: CASSLTGYEQYF
j_call: TRBJ1-1; v_call: TRBV29-1; cdr3_aa: CSVVRWSTGGTEAFF
j_call: TRBJ2-3; v_call: TRBV24-1; cdr3_aa: CATSDFTSGRTDTQYF
j_call: TRBJ2-6; v_call: TRBV5-1; cdr3_aa: CASSTSGTGLQRSGANVLTF
j_call: TRBJ2-1; v_call: TRBV24-1; cdr3_aa: CATSDPGQVGQFF
j_call: TRBJ1-4; v_call: TRBV29-1; cdr3_aa: CSARGTTNEKLFF
j_call: TRBJ1-1; v_call: TRBV7-9; cdr3_aa: CASSFQGGGTEAFF
j_call: TRBJ2-1; v_call: TRBV23-1; cdr3_aa: CASSQSGLASSEQFF
j_call: TRBJ2-1; v_call: TRBV6-5; cdr3_aa: CASSLRRPRDRAFNEQFF
j_call: TRBJ2-7; v_call: TRBV12-3/TRBV12-4; cdr3_aa: CASSLSGAGTVATYEQYF
j_call: TRBJ1-6; v_call: TRBV7-3; cdr3_aa: CASSRDRANSPLHF
j_call: TRBJ1-5; v_call: TRBV5-6; cdr3_aa: CASSLAGQGASQPQHF
j_call: TRBJ2-7; v_call: TRBV3-1; cdr3_aa: CASSQPTNSGGNYEQYF
j_call: TRBJ2-1; v_call: TRBV12-3/TRBV12-4; cdr3_aa: CASSLARQGSVQFF
j_call: TRBJ1-1; v_call: TRBV7-6; cdr3_aa: CASSLSQESFPGTEAFF
j_call: TRBJ2-2; v_call: TRBV5-4; cdr3_aa: CASSASGRAGTGELFF
j_call: TRBJ1-1; v_call: TRBV2; cdr3_aa: CASSASPLGTEAFF
j_call: TRBJ2-1; v_call: TRBV3-1; cdr3_aa: CASRPGLGREAGYNEQFF
j_call: TRBJ2-1; v_call: TRBV6-5; cdr3_aa: CASSYLPLAASYNEQFF
j_call: TRBJ2-5; v_call: TRBV2; cdr3_aa: CASKSSGGETQYF
j_call: TRBJ2-5; v_call: TRBV6-5; cdr3_aa: CASSYGWDRGGETQYF
j_call: TRBJ2-7; v_call: TRBV19; cdr3_aa: CASSPGTFYEQYF
j_call: TRBJ2-3; v_call: TRBV4-3; cdr3_aa: CASSQVLQGPDTQYF
j_call: TRBJ2-7; v_call: TRBV7-2; cdr3_aa: CASSTRDYYEQYF
j_call: TRBJ2-5; v_call: TRBV10-3; cdr3_aa: CAITSSGSRETQYF
j_call: TRBJ1-2; v_call: TRBV5-4; cdr3_aa: CASSLVWDRGSNGYTF
j_call: TRBJ2-3; v_call: TRBV29-1; cdr3_aa: CSVSGLAGGPTDTQYF
j_call: TRBJ2-1; v_call: TRBV29-1; cdr3_aa: CSVERSSGNVLGGNEQFF
j_call: TRBJ2-3; v_call: TRBV12-3/TRBV12-4; cdr3_aa: CASRPTGGRTDTQYF
j_call: TRBJ2-1; v_call: TRBV7-2; cdr3_aa: CASSAETGLNEQFF
j_call: TRBJ2-7; v_call: TRBV6-5; cdr3_aa: CATTRAGEQYF